This T cell receptor beta chain was captured in a study of blood T cell repertoires in COVID-19. Trimming took 0 bases from V and 4 from J, leaving 16 bases between them. Germline V gene data show CDR1 as SGHRS and CDR2 as YFSETQ. This CDR3 contains 16 residues. Generated by immunoSEQ multiplex PCR, the TCRdb table keeps only in-frame clones and is missing some. The repertoire holds roughly 250,000 clones, with roughly 81% as singletons. The chain combines TRBV5-1 with TRBJ1-2, with a possible D match to TRBD1 (5 bases). The clonotype comes from a man aged 35-49 years with acute or convalescent COVID-19. The sequenced sample consisted of peripheral blood. CDR3 loop: CASSLELGGGLYGYTF. The CDR3 DNA is TGCGCCAGCAGCTTGGAACTAGGTGGGGGACTCTATGGCTACACCTTC.